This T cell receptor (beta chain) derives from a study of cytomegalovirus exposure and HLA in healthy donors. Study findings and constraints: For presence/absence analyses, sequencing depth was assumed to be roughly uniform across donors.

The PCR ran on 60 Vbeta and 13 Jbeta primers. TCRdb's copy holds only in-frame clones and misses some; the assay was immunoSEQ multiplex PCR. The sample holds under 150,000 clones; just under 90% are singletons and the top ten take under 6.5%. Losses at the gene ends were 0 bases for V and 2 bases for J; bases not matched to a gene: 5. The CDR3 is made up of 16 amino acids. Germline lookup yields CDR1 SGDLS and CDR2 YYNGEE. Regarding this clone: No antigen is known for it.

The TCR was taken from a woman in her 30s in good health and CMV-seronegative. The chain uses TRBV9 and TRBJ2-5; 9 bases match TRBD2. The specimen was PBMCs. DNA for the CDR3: TGTGCCAGCAGCGTAGCCGGAGCGGGAGGACAAGAGACCCAGTACTTC. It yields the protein CASSVAGAGGQETQYF.